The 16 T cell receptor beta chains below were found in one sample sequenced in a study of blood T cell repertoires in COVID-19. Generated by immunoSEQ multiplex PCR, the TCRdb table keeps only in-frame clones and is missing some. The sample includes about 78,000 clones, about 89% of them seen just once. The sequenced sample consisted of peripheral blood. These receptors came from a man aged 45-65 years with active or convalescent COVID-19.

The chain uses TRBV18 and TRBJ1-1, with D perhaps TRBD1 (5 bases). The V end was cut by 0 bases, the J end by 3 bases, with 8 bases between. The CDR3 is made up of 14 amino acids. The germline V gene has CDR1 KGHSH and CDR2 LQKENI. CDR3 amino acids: CASSPPRGDTEAFF. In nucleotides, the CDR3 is TGTGCCAGCTCACCACCCCGGGGGGACACTGAAGCTTTCTTT.

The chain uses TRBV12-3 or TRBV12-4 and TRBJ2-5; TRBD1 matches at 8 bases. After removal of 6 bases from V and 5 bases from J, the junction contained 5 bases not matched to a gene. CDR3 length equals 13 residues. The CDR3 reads CASRQGARETQYF. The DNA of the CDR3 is TGTGCCAGCAGGCAGGGGGCGAGGGAGACCCAGTACTTC.

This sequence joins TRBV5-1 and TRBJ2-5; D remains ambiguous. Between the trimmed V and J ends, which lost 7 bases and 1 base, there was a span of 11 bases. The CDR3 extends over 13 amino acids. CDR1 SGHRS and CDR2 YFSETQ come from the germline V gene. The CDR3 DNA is TGCGCCAGCCGTGTCGCGGCCCAAGAGACCCAGTACTTC. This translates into CASRVAAQETQYF.

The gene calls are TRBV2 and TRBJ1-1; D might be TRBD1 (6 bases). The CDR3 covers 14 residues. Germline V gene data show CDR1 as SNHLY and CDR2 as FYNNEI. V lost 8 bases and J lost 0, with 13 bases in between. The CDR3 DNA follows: TGTGCCAGCTCCGAGGACAGCATGAACACTGAAGCTTTCTTT. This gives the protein CASSEDSMNTEAFF.

For the CDR3, the DNA is TGCAGCGCCGGTGGAGATCAAGAGACCCAGTACTTC. The encoded protein is CSAGGDQETQYF. The chain combines TRBV29-1 with TRBJ2-5; D not resolved. This CDR3 comprises 12 residues. Trimming took 7 bases from V and 2 from J, leaving 11 bases between them. The V gene's germline CDR1 is SQVTM and CDR2 ANQGSEA. Drawing the rest from reference TRBV29-1 and TRBJ2-5, the complete variable domain is SAVISQKPSRDICQRGTSLTIQCQVDSQVTMMFWYRQQPGQSLTLIATANQGSEATYESGFVIDKFPISRPNLTFSTLTVSNMSPEDSSIYLCSAGGDQETQYFGPGTRLLVL.

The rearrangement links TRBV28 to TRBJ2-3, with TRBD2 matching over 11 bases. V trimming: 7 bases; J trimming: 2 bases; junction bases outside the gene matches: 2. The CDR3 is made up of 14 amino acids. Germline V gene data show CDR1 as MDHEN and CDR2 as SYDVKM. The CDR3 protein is CASIAGGATDTQYF. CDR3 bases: TGTGCCAGCATAGCGGGGGGGGCCACAGATACGCAGTATTTT.

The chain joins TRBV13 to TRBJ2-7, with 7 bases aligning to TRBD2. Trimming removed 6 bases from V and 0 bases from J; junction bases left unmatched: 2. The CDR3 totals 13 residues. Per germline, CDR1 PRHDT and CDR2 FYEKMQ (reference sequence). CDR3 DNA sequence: TGTGCCAGCAGGGGGAGGGACTCCTACGAGCAGTACTTC. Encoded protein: CASRGRDSYEQYF.

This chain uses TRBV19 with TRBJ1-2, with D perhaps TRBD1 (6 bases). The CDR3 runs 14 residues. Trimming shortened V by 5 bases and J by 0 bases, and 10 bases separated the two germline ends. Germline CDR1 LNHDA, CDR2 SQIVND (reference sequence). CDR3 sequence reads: CASSVDRSNYGYTF. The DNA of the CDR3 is TGTGCCAGTAGTGTGGACAGATCTAACTATGGCTACACCTTC.

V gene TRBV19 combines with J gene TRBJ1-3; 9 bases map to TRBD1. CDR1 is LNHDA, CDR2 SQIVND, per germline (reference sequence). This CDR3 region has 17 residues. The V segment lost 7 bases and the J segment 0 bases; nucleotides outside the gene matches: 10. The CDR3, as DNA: TGTGCCAGTAACCCGGGACAGGGCCTCGCCTCTGGAAACACCATATATTTT. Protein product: CASNPGQGLASGNTIYF.

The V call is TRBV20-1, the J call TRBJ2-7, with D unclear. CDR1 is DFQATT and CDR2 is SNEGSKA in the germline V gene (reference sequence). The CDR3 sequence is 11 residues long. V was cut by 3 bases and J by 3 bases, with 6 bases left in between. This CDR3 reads CSAREYYEQYF. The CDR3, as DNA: TGCAGTGCTAGGGAGTACTACGAGCAGTACTTC.

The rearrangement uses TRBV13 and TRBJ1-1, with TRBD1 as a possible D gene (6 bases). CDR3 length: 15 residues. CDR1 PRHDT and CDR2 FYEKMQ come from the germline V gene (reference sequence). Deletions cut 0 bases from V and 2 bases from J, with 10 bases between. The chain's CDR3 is CASSLGGQLNTEAFF. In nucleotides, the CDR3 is TGTGCCAGCAGCTTAGGCGGACAGCTTAACACTGAAGCTTTCTTT.

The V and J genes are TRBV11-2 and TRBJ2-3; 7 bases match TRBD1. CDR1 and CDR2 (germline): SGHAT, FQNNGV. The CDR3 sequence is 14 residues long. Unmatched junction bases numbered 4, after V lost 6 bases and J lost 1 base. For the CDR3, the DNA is TGTGCCAGCAGTTTGGGGACAGGCACAGATACGCAGTATTTT. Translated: CASSLGTGTDTQYF. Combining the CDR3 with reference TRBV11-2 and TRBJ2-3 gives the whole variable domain EAGVAQSPRYKIIEKRQSVAFWCNPISGHATLYWYQQILGQGPKLLIQFQNNGVVDDSQLPKDRFSAERLKGVDSTLKIQPAKLEDSAVYLCASSLGTGTDTQYFGPGTRLTVL.

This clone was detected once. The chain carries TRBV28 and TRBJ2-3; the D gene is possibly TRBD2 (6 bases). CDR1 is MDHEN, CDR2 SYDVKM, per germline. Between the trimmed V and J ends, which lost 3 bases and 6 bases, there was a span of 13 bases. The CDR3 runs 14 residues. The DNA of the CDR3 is TGTGCCAGCAGTTTCACTAGCATATCTGATACGCAGTATTTT. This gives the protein CASSFTSISDTQYF.

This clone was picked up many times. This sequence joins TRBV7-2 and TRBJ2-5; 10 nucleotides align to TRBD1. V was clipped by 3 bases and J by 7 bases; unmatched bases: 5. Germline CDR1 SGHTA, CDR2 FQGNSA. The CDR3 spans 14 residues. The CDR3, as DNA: TGTGCCAGCAGCTTGGGGACAGGGGTGAGGACCCAGTACTTC. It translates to CASSLGTGVRTQYF.

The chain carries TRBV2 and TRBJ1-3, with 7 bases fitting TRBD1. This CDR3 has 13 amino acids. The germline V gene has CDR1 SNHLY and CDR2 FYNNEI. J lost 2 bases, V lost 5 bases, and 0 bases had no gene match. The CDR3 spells CASSTGAGNTIYF. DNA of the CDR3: TGTGCCAGCAGTACAGGGGCTGGAAACACCATATATTTT.

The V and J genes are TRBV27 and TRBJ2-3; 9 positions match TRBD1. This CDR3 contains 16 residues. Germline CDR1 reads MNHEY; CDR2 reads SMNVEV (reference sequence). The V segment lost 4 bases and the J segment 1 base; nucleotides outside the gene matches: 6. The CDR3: CASSSHGTGRTDTQYF. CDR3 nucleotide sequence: TGTGCCAGCAGTTCCCACGGGACAGGGCGCACAGATACGCAGTATTTT.